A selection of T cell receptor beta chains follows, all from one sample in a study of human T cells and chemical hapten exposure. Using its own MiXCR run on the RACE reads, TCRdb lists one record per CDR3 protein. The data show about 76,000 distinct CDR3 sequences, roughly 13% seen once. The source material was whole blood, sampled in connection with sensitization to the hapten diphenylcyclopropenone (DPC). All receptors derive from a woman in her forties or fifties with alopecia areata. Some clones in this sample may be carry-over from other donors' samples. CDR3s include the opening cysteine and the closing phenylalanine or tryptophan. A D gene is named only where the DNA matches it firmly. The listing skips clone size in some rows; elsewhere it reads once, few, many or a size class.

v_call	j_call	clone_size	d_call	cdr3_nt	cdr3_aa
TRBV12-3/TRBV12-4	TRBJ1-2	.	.	TGTGCCAGCAGCACCCTAGGGGATAACTATGGCTACACCTTC	CASSTLGDNYGYTF
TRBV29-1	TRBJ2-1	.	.	TGCAGCGTCGGGGGAGGCGATGAGCAGTTCTTC	CSVGGGDEQFF
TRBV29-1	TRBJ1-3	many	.	TGCAGCGTTGTGATAGGGTTCATCTCTGGAAACACCATATATTTT	CSVVIGFISGNTIYF
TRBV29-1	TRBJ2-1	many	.	TGCAGCCTTCGGACTTCCCAAACCCCCAATGAGCAGTTCTTC	CSLRTSQTPNEQFF
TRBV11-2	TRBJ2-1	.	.	TGTGCCAGCAGCTTAGGACTACCCAATGAGCAGTTCTTC	CASSLGLPNEQFF
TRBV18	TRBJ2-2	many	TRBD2	TGTGCCAGCTCACCACTAGCGGGAGGAGAAACCGGGGAGCTGTTTTTT	CASSPLAGGETGELFF
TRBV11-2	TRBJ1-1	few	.	TGTGCCAGCAGCTTACCCCGAGGGGGGGTTGAAGCTTTCTTT	CASSLPRGGVEAFF
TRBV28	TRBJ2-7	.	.	TGTGCCAGCAGTCGCAGGGAGGACGAGCAGTACTTC	CASSRREDEQYF
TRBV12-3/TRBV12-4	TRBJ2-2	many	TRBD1	TGTGCCAGCAGTTTAAAGTTCGGGACAGCGAACACCGGGGAGCTGTTTTTT	CASSLKFGTANTGELFF
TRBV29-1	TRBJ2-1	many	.	TGCAGCGTTGTCGACTTCAATGAGCAGTTCTTC	CSVVDFNEQFF
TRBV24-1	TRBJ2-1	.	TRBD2	TGTGCCACCAGTGAGGCCCTAGCGGGAAAGAATGAGCAGTTCTTC	CATSEALAGKNEQFF
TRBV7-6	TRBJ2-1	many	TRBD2	TGTGCCAGCACGACTAGCGGTGACAATGAGCAGTTCTTC	CASTTSGDNEQFF
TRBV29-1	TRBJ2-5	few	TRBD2	TGCAGCGTAGCCGGGACTAGCGACCAAGAGACCCAGTACTTC	CSVAGTSDQETQYF
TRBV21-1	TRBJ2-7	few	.	TGTGCCAGCAGCAAAGTTCGGAGTGAACTAGCGAGCTACGAGCAGTACTTC	CASSKVRSELASYEQYF
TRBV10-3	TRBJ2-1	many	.	TGTGCCAGCTCTGAAAATCCAGGGTCCTACAATGAGCAGTTCTTC	CASSENPGSYNEQFF
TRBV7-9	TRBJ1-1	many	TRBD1	TGTGCCAGCAGCCAAGTGCCGGACAGGGCTTTCTTT	CASSQVPDRAFF
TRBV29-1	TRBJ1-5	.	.	TGCAGCGTTCAGGGGCCCCAGCCCCAGCATTTT	CSVQGPQPQHF
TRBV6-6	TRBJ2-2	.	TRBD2	TGTGCCACTAGCGGGGCGAACACCGGGGAGCTGTTTTTT	CATSGANTGELFF
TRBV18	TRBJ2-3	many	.	TGTGCCAGCTCACCCCAACCCGGAACCCCTAGCACAGATACGCAGTATTTT	CASSPQPGTPSTDTQYF
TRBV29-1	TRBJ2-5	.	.	TGCAGCGTTGTCCCGGGACCCCAAGAGACCCAGTACTTC	CSVVPGPQETQYF
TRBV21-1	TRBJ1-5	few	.	TGTGCCAGCAACAGGGGGGGTAGCAATCAGCCCCAGCATTTT	CASNRGGSNQPQHF
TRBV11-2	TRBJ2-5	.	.	TGTGCCAGCAGCCCATTTCGGTTGGCCCAGTACTTC	CASSPFRLAQYF
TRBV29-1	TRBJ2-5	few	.	TGCAGCGTTGCTCTAAGCGTTGGAGAGACCCAGTACTTC	CSVALSVGETQYF
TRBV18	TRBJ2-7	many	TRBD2	TGTGCCAGCTCAGAAGGGACTAGCGGGAATAGGGTCGGGATCTCAACCTACGAGCAGTACTTC	CASSEGTSGNRVGISTYEQYF
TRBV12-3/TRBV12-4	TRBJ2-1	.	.	TGTGCCAGCAGTCTCATGGGACGGGAGCAGTTCTTC	CASSLMGREQFF
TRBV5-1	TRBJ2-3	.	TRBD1	TGCGCCAGCAGCCGGGACAGGGATACGCAGTATTTT	CASSRDRDTQYF
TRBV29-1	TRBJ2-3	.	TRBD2	TGCAGCGTCAGTCGCGGGAGTGCAGATACGCAGTATTTT	CSVSRGSADTQYF
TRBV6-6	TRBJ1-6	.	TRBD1	TGTGCCAGCAGTTACGCGGGACAGGGGGGCGATTCACCCCTCCACTTT	CASSYAGQGGDSPLHF
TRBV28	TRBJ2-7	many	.	TGTGCCAGCAGTGACAGTTTCTCCTATTGGGAGCAGTACTTC	CASSDSFSYWEQYF
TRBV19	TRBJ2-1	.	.	TGTGCCAGTAGTACCCCTAGTCCCGGCTCCTACAATGAGCAGTTCTTC	CASSTPSPGSYNEQFF
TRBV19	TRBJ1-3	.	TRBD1	TGTGCCAGTAACCTCGGACAGGTGCTCTCTGGAAACACCATATATTTT	CASNLGQVLSGNTIYF
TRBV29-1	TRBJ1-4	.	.	TGCAGCGCCGGGGACGAATCAAATGAAAAACTGTTTTTT	CSAGDESNEKLFF
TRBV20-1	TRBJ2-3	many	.	TGCAGTGCTAGAGCCGGGGGAGTTGGTAGCGGCACAGATACGCAGTATTTT	CSARAGGVGSGTDTQYF
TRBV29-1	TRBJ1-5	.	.	TGCAGCGCGGGCCAGCTGGATCAGCCCCAGCATTTT	CSAGQLDQPQHF
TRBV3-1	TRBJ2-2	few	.	TGTGCCAGCAGCCAGGGCCTTCGGACCGGGGAGCTGTTTTTT	CASSQGLRTGELFF
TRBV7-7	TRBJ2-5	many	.	TGTGCTAGCAGCTTAGGAGGACTCCAAGAGACCCAGTACTTC	CASSLGGLQETQYF
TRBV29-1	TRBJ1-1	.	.	TGCAGCGTTCGCCTCCTGGGACGGCAGAACACTGAAGCTTTCTTT	CSVRLLGRQNTEAFF
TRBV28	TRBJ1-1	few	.	TGTGCCACCGGGACGGTGAACACTGAAGCTTTCTTT	CATGTVNTEAFF
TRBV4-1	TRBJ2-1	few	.	TGCGCCAGCAGCCAAGAGGTGGCGGGGCACAATGAGCAGTTCTTC	CASSQEVAGHNEQFF
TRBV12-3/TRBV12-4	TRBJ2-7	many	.	TGTGCCAGCAGTTTTGGATGGTCTGGGCAGTACTTC	CASSFGWSGQYF